Following are 15 T cell receptor beta chains from one sample sequenced in a study of T cell responses to AZD1222 COVID-19 vaccine listed by TCRdb under 2021. The meaning of the sample's time point label: baseline before first vaccination. Library construction relied on the immunoSEQ multiplex PCR assay. TCRdb re-hosts the immuneACCESS table, in-frame sequences only. Its copies lack some clones; in the studies checked, an unresolved V gene accounts for under half of them, and the cause for the rest is not known. This sample has 75,000 to 100,000 clones in its table, and more than 70% of those were observed once. Clones ranked in the top ten supply roughly 2.8% of the sample. The sample consisted of peripheral blood, taken on day 0 of AZD1222 vaccination. These receptors all stem from an adult in good health.

V usage is TRBV18 and J usage is TRBJ1-1; D remains ambiguous. The CDR3 is 14 amino acids. Germline V gene lookup returns CDR1 KGHSH and CDR2 LQKENI. V dropped 0 bases and J dropped 1 base, with 6 bases sitting between them. The CDR3 DNA follows: TGTGCCAGCTCACCACCAGCAGGGAACACTGAAGCTTTCTTT. Amino acid sequence: CASSPPAGNTEAFF.

The chain carries TRBV24-1 and TRBJ2-1; 9 positions match TRBD1. Germline V gives CDR1 KGHDR, CDR2 SFDVKD. This CDR3 comprises 15 residues. V trimming: 4 bases; J trimming: 3 bases; junction bases outside the gene matches: 3. The CDR3 here is CATSERDRDYNEQFF. In nucleotides, the CDR3 is TGTGCCACCAGTGAGCGGGACAGGGACTACAATGAGCAGTTCTTC.

CDR3: CASSLARFNNQPQHF. As DNA, the CDR3 is TGTGCCAGCAGCCTGGCACGGTTCAACAATCAGCCCCAGCATTTT. The gene calls are TRBV28 and TRBJ1-5; D is unresolved. The CDR3 extends over 15 amino acids. Germline assignment: CDR1 MDHEN and CDR2 SYDVKM. Trimming stripped 6 bases from V and 3 bases from J, with 15 bases between.

Regarding this clone: The same CDR3 arises from other DNA sequences in this sample as well. V is TRBV18 and J is TRBJ1-3; 8 positions agree with TRBD1. Trimming cost V 3 bases and J 0 bases; bases outside gene matches: 1. Germline V gene data show CDR1 as KGHSH and CDR2 as LQKENI. This CDR3 comprises 15 residues. The CDR3 bases are TGTGCCAGCTCACCCGGACAGGGCTCTGGAAACACCATATATTTT. Its protein product is CASSPGQGSGNTIYF. The variable domain in full, with the rest retrieved from reference TRBV18 and TRBJ1-3, is NAGVMQNPRHLVRRRGQEARLRCSPMKGHSHVYWYRQLPEEGLKFMVYLQKENIIDESGMPKERFSAEFPKEGPSILRIQQVVRGDSAAYFCASSPGQGSGNTIYFGEGSWLTVV.

The J gene is TRBJ2-7, the V gene TRBV10-3; D tentatively reads TRBD1 or TRBD2 (5 bases each). V lost 4 bases, J lost 3 bases, and 16 bases lay in between. Germline V gives CDR1 ENHRY, CDR2 SYGVKD. The CDR3 sequence is 15 residues long. CDR3 residues: CAISALTGDYYEQYF. CDR3 in DNA: TGTGCCATCAGTGCGTTAACAGGAGACTACTACGAGCAGTACTTC.

The rearrangement uses TRBV6-1 and TRBJ2-7, with TRBD2 matching over 14 bases. J was trimmed by 3 bases and V by 4 bases; bases with no gene match: 5. Germline V CDR1 and CDR2: MNHNS, SASEGT. The CDR3 sequence is 16 residues long. CDR3 coding DNA: TGTGCCAGCAGTGCAGGGACTAGCGGGGGTGTCTACGAGCAGTACTTC. It codes for CASSAGTSGGVYEQYF.

The gene calls are TRBV7-9 and TRBJ1-6; 9 positions agree with TRBD1. V shed 2 bases and J 10 bases; nucleotides not matched to a gene: 3. In germline, CDR1 is SEHNR, CDR2 FQNEAQ (reference sequence). The CDR3 totals 14 residues. The CDR3 bases are TGTGCCAGCAGCTTAAGGGACAGGGTATCACCCCTCCACTTT. Amino acids: CASSLRDRVSPLHF. The variable domain in full, with the rest retrieved from reference TRBV7-9 and TRBJ1-6, is DTGVSQNPRHKITKRGQNVTFRCDPISEHNRLYWYRQTLGQGPEFLTYFQNEAQLEKSRLLSDRFSAERPKGSFSTLEIQRTEQGDSAMYLCASSLRDRVSPLHFGNGTRLTVT.

The V call is TRBV5-6, the J call TRBJ2-2; TRBD2 matches 9 bases. This CDR3 is built from 15 residues. Looked up from germline, CDR1 is SGHDT and CDR2 is YYEEEE. The junction had 1 base not matched to a gene; V was cut back by 0 bases and J by 4 bases. The CDR3 spells CASSLGSGGTGELFF. In DNA, the CDR3 is TGTGCCAGCAGCTTGGGTAGCGGGGGCACCGGGGAGCTGTTTTTT.

The chain carries TRBV4-1 and TRBJ1-1; D not certain. The CDR3 spans 15 residues. Germline loops: CDR1 MGHRA, CDR2 YSYEKL. Trimming pared 3 bases from V and 5 bases from J, leaving 16 bases between. The CDR3 coding sequence is TGCGCCAGCAGCCACCTAGATCGGCTTGGTACTGAAGCTTTCTTT. Its translation: CASSHLDRLGTEAFF.

The rearrangement links TRBV30 to TRBJ1-4; D gene ambiguous. This CDR3 comprises 15 residues. V dropped 0 bases and J dropped 8 bases, with 16 bases sitting between them. In germline, CDR1 is GTSNPN, CDR2 SVGIG (reference sequence). The CDR3 nucleotides are TGTGCCTGGAGTGTAGAACGAGGAGGATACGAAAAACTGTTTTTT. Residues: CAWSVERGGYEKLFF. The entire variable domain, with the rest obtained from reference TRBV30 and TRBJ1-4, is as follows: SQTIHQWPATLVQPVGSPLSLECTVEGTSNPNLYWYRQAAGRGLQLLFYSVGIGQISSEVPQNLSASRPQDRQFILSSKKLLLSDSGFYLCAWSVERGGYEKLFFGSGTQLSVL.

Only a few counts were recorded for this clone. The V gene is TRBV19, the J gene TRBJ1-3; D uncertain. The CDR3 is 15 amino acids. The ends were cut back, 7 bases at V and 0 bases at J, with 13 bases in the middle. Germline assignment: CDR1 LNHDA and CDR2 SQIVND (reference sequence). The CDR3 DNA reads TGTGCCAGTACTGCCGGGAGAGCCTCTGGAAACACCATATATTTT. It translates to CASTAGRASGNTIYF.

For this clone: In the same sample, other DNA sequences code for this CDR3. V and J are TRBV12-3 or TRBV12-4 and TRBJ1-2; the D is unclear. CDR3 length: 11 residues. Deletions cut 1 base from V and 7 bases from J, with 4 bases between. This CDR3 reads CASSLGPGYTF. CDR3 in DNA: TGTGCCAGCAGTTTAGGCCCTGGCTACACCTTC.

The V and J genes are TRBV7-9 and TRBJ2-1, with TRBD1 identical over 9 bases. V lost 5 bases to trimming and J lost 8 bases; unmatched junction nucleotides: 10. CDR1 SEHNR and CDR2 FQNEAQ come from the germline V gene (reference sequence). CDR3 length: 15 amino acids. In DNA form, the CDR3 reads TGTGCCAGCAGCACGCGCGGGACAGGGACCTATGAGCAGTTCTTC. Amino acids: CASSTRGTGTYEQFF.

This clone was counted once. This CDR3 reads CASRLSSVNTEAFF. Written as DNA, the CDR3 is TGTGCCAGCAGGCTATCCTCAGTGAACACTGAAGCTTTCTTT. The rearrangement joins TRBV2 to TRBJ1-1; D ambiguous. V dropped 6 bases and J dropped 0 bases, with 11 bases sitting between them. The V gene's germline CDR1 is SNHLY and CDR2 FYNNEI. CDR3 length equals 14 residues.

The chain recombines TRBV19 with TRBJ1-2; TRBD1 agrees at 7 bases. V trimming: 2 bases; J trimming: 4 bases; junction bases outside the gene matches: 4. Germline loops: CDR1 LNHDA, CDR2 SQIVND (reference sequence). The CDR3 runs 14 residues. The CDR3 loop is CASSILAGGYGYTF. In nucleotides, the CDR3 is TGTGCCAGTAGTATACTGGCAGGGGGCTATGGCTACACCTTC.